This T cell receptor beta chain derives from a study of blood T cells in healthy people across ages. Across the whole study: T cells yielded about one barcoded beta molecule per two cells through template switching.

Points from the study as a whole: Roughly linearly, TCR beta diversity per million T cells fell as age increased. Fewer expanded clones and more diversity marked long-lived versus aged donors. Strong correlation existed between TCR beta diversity and naive T cell percentage.

The authors ran a second PCR of 7 to 11 cycles using a sample-barcoded 5' primer and a J-beta primer mix. TCRdb fed the 5' RACE reads into MiXCR, producing one record per CDR3 protein. The table lists around 1,500,000 distinct CDR3 sequences, roughly 40% of them singletons. V dropped 1 base and J dropped 2 bases, with 13 bases sitting between them. This CDR3 region has 16 residues. The germline V gene encodes CDR1 MGHRA and CDR2 YSYEKL. Remarks on this clonotype: Its antigen is unidentified.

The clonotype comes from a woman aged 18-29 years in good health. The sample consisted of blood. This chain connects TRBV4-1 to TRBJ2-3; D gene unclear. In DNA, the CDR3 is TGCGCCAGCAGCCAAGGCAGCCGGCTAGTCACAGATACGCAGTATTTT. Residues: CASSQGSRLVTDTQYF.